The next 21 T cell receptor beta chains were all read from a single sample in a study of identical twins. From the 5' RACE reads, TCRdb called clonotypes with MiXCR, one entry per CDR3 protein. The sample gives a few hundred thousand distinct CDR3 sequences, approximately 15% of which show up once; 0.95% to 1% is in the top ten. In addition, the sample was reused for a study of yellow fever vaccine responses in identical twins.

Sequencing input: CD4+ T cells sorted from blood. The receptors shown here come from a woman between 18 and 30 years old in good health.

CDR3 sequence reads: CASSLDRLGYSTIYF. In DNA, the CDR3 is TGCGCCAGCAGCTTGGATCGGCTGGGCTACAGCACCATATATTTT. The V and J genes are TRBV5-1 and TRBJ1-3, with D unresolved. V lost 0 bases and J 9 bases, leaving 16 bases between the germline ends. From germline, CDR1 is SGHRS and CDR2 YFSETQ. CDR3 length equals 15 residues.

The V call is TRBV5-1, the J call TRBJ2-1; TRBD2 might be the D (5 bases). Between the trimmed V and J ends, which lost 0 bases and 8 bases, there was a span of 15 bases. The CDR3 totals 15 residues. Germline V gives CDR1 SGHRS, CDR2 YFSETQ. The CDR3 region has the DNA TGCGCCAGCAGCTTGGAGCGAGCGGCCTTCGATGAGCAGTTCTTC. It codes for CASSLERAAFDEQFF.

The chain has TRBV7-2 and TRBJ1-6; D is unresolved. V dropped 2 bases and J dropped 10 bases, with 9 bases sitting between them. The CDR3 is 13 amino acids. Germline-derived CDR1 and CDR2 are SGHTA and FQGNSA. DNA for the CDR3: TGTGCCAGCAGCTTAAAGCTGATCTCACCCCTCCACTTT. Its protein is CASSLKLISPLHF.

The V gene is TRBV2, the J gene TRBJ2-3; 9 bases are shared with TRBD2. The ends lost 3 bases at V and 2 bases at J; junction bases unmatched: 6. The CDR3 runs to 16 residues. From germline, CDR1 is SNHLY and CDR2 FYNNEI. The CDR3 spells CASSEGLAGNTDTQYF. CDR3 bases: TGTGCCAGCAGTGAGGGGCTAGCGGGAAACACAGATACGCAGTATTTT.

The chain carries TRBV29-1 and TRBJ2-3; 8 bases agree with TRBD1. With 3 bases clipped from V and 1 base from J, the junction kept 3 bases outside the gene matches. This CDR3 has 14 amino acids. The germline CDR1 and CDR2 sequences are SQVTM and ANQGSEA. The CDR3 is CSVEGQVGTDTQYF. The CDR3 nucleotides read TGCAGCGTTGAGGGACAGGTTGGCACAGATACGCAGTATTTT.

The chain uses TRBV2 and TRBJ2-3; D is uncertain. This CDR3 has 13 amino acids. V lost 10 bases and J 2 bases, leaving 13 bases between the germline ends. The germline V gene encodes CDR1 SNHLY and CDR2 FYNNEI. This CDR3 is CATSRQPTDTQYF. The CDR3 coding sequence is TGTGCCACCTCTAGACAACCCACAGATACGCAGTATTTT.

The sample holds many counts of this clonotype. The chain carries TRBV20-1 and TRBJ2-3; 7 nucleotides align to TRBD1. This CDR3 is built from 16 residues. Trimming took 3 bases from V and 3 from J; bases not matched to a gene: 12. From germline, CDR1 is DFQATT and CDR2 SNEGSKA (reference sequence). The CDR3, as DNA: TGCAGTGCTAGCCCCGAGGACAGGAGGATAACAGATACGCAGTATTTT. It is translated as CSASPEDRRITDTQYF.

This clonotype was seen a handful of times. The CDR3 bases are TGTGCCAGCAGCCCGACTAGCGGGAGACTCCGACGCACAGATACGCAGTATTTT. Translation: CASSPTSGRLRRTDTQYF. The chain employs TRBV7-8 and TRBJ2-3; TRBD2 matches at 12 bases. The V and J ends lost 5 bases and 1 base, in that order; junction bases with no gene match: 10. Germline values: CDR1 SGHVS, CDR2 FQNEAQ. The CDR3 contains 18 residues.

This clonotype was counted ten times or more. The chain uses TRBV29-1 and TRBJ2-1; TRBD1 matches at 7 bases. The CDR3 runs to 14 residues. J was trimmed by 2 bases and V by 6 bases; bases with no gene match: 7. Germline CDR1 reads SQVTM; CDR2 reads ANQGSEA. CDR3 sequence (DNA): TGCAGCGTCGCCGGGACAGCAGCCTACAATGAGCAGTTCTTC. It is translated as CSVAGTAAYNEQFF.

The CDR3 nucleotides are TGTGCCAGCAGTAAAACTAGCCATGAGCAGTTCTTC. This sequence encodes CASSKTSHEQFF. The rearrangement uses TRBV27 and TRBJ2-1; TRBD2 is a possible D gene (6 bases). V lost 5 bases and J 8 bases, leaving 10 bases between the germline ends. Germline V gives CDR1 MNHEY, CDR2 SMNVEV (reference sequence). The CDR3 totals 12 residues.

The rearrangement uses TRBV12-3 or TRBV12-4 and TRBJ1-1; 8 nucleotides line up with TRBD1. This CDR3 is 15 amino acids long. V was clipped by 3 bases and J by 6 bases; unmatched bases: 9. In DNA form, the CDR3 reads TGTGCCAGCAGTTTCCTCGGGACAGGCCTCGCTGAAGCTTTCTTT. This codes for CASSFLGTGLAEAFF.

V is TRBV10-1 and J is TRBJ2-7; TRBD1 is a possible D gene (5 bases). Germline CDR1 is WNHNN and CDR2 is SYGVQD (reference sequence). V lost 4 bases, J lost 5 bases, and 15 bases lay in between. This CDR3 comprises 14 residues. The CDR3 sequence is CASSGQGRTNEQYF. CDR3 in DNA: TGCGCCAGCAGTGGTCAGGGCCGCACGAACGAGCAGTACTTC.

The V gene is TRBV4-2, the J gene TRBJ2-1; D is undetermined. Germline V gives CDR1 LGHNA, CDR2 YNFKEQ. Between the trimmed V and J ends, which lost 0 bases and 10 bases, there was a span of 4 bases. The CDR3 is 11 residues long. CDR3 loop: CASSQDWEQFF. In nucleotides, the CDR3 is TGTGCCAGCAGCCAAGACTGGGAGCAGTTCTTC.

The chain carries TRBV15 and TRBJ1-1, with TRBD1 matching over 7 bases. With V trimmed by 0 bases and J by 3 bases, 7 bases remained unmatched. Germline V gives CDR1 LNHNV, CDR2 YYDKDF (reference sequence). The CDR3 sequence is 16 residues long. CDR3 loop: CATSRETGIVDTEAFF. For the CDR3, the DNA is TGTGCCACCAGCAGAGAGACAGGGATTGTGGACACTGAAGCTTTCTTT. Complete variable domain (other parts from reference TRBV15 and TRBJ1-1): DAMVIQNPRYQVTQFGKPVTLSCSQTLNHNVMYWYQQKSSQAPKLLFHYYDKDFNNEADTPDNFQSRRPNTSFCFLDIRSPGLGDTAMYLCATSRETGIVDTEAFFGQGTRLTVV.

This clonotype was picked up a small number of times. V is TRBV3-1 and J is TRBJ2-7; 9 bases line up with TRBD2. The V gene's germline CDR1 is LGHDT and CDR2 YNNKEL (reference sequence). The CDR3 has 16 amino acids. V gave up 1 base and J gave up 5 bases; unmatched junction bases: 9. The CDR3 protein is CASSQVKAGGIHEQYF. The CDR3 DNA sequence: TGTGCCAGCAGCCAAGTTAAAGCGGGAGGAATCCACGAGCAGTACTTC.

V and J are TRBV5-6 and TRBJ2-2; 8 nucleotides line up with TRBD1. The germline CDR1 and CDR2 sequences are SGHDT and YYEEEE. With V trimmed by 3 bases and J by 2 bases, 6 bases remained unmatched. CDR3 size: 16 residues. The CDR3 loop reads CASSSLDRGNTGELFF. CDR3 sequence (DNA): TGTGCCAGCAGCTCACTCGACAGGGGTAACACCGGGGAGCTGTTTTTT.

The chain is built from TRBV7-9 and TRBJ2-5; 13 bases match TRBD2. CDR3 length: 15 amino acids. Per germline, CDR1 SEHNR and CDR2 FQNEAQ (reference sequence). V shed 4 bases, J shed 3 bases, and the junction held 2 bases outside the gene matches. CDR3 amino acids: CASSSGTSGEETQYF. The CDR3 DNA reads as TGTGCCAGCAGCTCCGGGACTAGCGGGGAAGAGACCCAGTACTTC. Based on the CDR3 plus reference TRBV7-9 and TRBJ2-5, the full variable domain is DTGVSQNPRHKITKRGQNVTFRCDPISEHNRLYWYRQTLGQGPEFLTYFQNEAQLEKSRLLSDRFSAERPKGSFSTLEIQRTEQGDSAMYLCASSSGTSGEETQYFGPGTRLLVL.

The chain recombines TRBV18 with TRBJ2-3, with D possibly being TRBD2 (9 bases). The germline V gene has CDR1 KGHSH and CDR2 LQKENI. The germline V and J ends were trimmed by 6 bases and 4 bases, with 32 bases remaining between them. The CDR3 is made up of 20 amino acids. The CDR3 DNA reads as TGTGCCAGCTCGCATGACAGGGGATCCCTTTTAGCGGGAGTAGCAGATACGCAGTATTTT. It translates to CASSHDRGSLLAGVADTQYF. The full variable domain, its missing parts supplied by reference TRBV18 and TRBJ2-3, is NAGVMQNPRHLVRRRGQEARLRCSPMKGHSHVYWYRQLPEEGLKFMVYLQKENIIDESGMPKERFSAEFPKEGPSILRIQQVVRGDSAAYFCASSHDRGSLLAGVADTQYFGPGTRLTVL.

There are a few counts of this clonotype. CDR3: CASSFGFEVGTGELFF. DNA of the CDR3: TGCGCCAGCAGTTTCGGGTTCGAGGTTGGGACCGGGGAGCTGTTTTTT. The rearrangement uses TRBV5-1 and TRBJ2-2, with D unclear. This CDR3 is built from 16 residues. Looked up from germline, CDR1 is SGHRS and CDR2 is YFSETQ. V dropped 5 bases and J dropped 5 bases, with 19 bases sitting between them.

This clonotype was seen ten or more times. V usage is TRBV20-1 and J usage is TRBJ1-5, with D maybe TRBD1 (6 bases). This CDR3 comprises 17 residues. Germline-derived CDR1 and CDR2 are DFQATT and SNEGSKA (reference sequence). V lost 0 bases and J 2 bases, leaving 17 bases between the germline ends. Here the CDR3 reads CSARDLDSPGGNQPQHF. The CDR3 DNA reads TGCAGTGCTAGAGATCTGGACTCCCCAGGGGGCAATCAGCCCCAGCATTTT.

This clonotype was seen ten or more times. This chain links TRBV7-2 with TRBJ2-7; perhaps TRBD2 as D (6 bases). Trimming took off 1 base at V and 6 bases at J, with 16 bases between the two ends. The CDR3 has 15 residues. The V gene's germline CDR1 is SGHTA and CDR2 FQGNSA. The CDR3 sequence is CASSLGGGLGGEQYF. The CDR3 DNA reads TGTGCCAGCAGCTTAGGTGGGGGACTTGGGGGCGAGCAGTACTTC.